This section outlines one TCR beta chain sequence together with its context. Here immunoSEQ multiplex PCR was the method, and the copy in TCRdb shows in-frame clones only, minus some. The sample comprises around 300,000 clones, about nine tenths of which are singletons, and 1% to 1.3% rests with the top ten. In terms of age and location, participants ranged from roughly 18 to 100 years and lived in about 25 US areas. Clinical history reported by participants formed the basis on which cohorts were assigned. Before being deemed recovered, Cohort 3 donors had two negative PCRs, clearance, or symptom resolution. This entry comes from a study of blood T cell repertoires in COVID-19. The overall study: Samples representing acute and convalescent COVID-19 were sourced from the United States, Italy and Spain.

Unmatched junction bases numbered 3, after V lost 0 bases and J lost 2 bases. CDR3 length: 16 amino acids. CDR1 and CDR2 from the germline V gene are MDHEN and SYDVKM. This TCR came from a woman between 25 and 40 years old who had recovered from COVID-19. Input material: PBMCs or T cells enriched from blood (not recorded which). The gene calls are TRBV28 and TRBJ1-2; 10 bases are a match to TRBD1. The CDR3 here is CASSLWTGQGNYGYTF. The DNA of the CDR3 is TGTGCCAGCAGTTTATGGACGGGACAGGGGAACTATGGCTACACCTTC.